The 25 T cell receptor beta chains in this list originate from one sample, sequenced in a study of blood T cells in healthy people across ages. A second PCR, run for about 7 to 11 cycles, used a sample-barcoded 5' primer plus a J-beta primer mix. TCRdb processed the 5' RACE reads anew with MiXCR; each CDR3 protein has one entry. The sample lists about 680,000 distinct CDR3 sequences; 49% were seen once. What was sequenced was blood. These TCRs come from a woman aged 60-75 years in good health.

This clonotype showed up just a few times. This chain connects TRBV7-9 to TRBJ2-5; either TRBD1 or TRBD2 may fit D (5 bases each). The V end was cut by 2 bases, the J end by 1 base, with 17 bases between. The CDR3 is 17 residues long. Per germline, CDR1 SEHNR and CDR2 FQNEAQ (reference sequence). DNA for the CDR3: TGTGCCAGCAGCTTACTGACAAGTTGGGACGCCCAAGAGACCCAGTACTTC. It is translated as CASSLLTSWDAQETQYF.

The count of this clonotype is one. The chain links TRBV5-1 to TRBJ2-3; D is unresolved. This CDR3 is 16 amino acids long. Trimming removed 1 base from V and 3 bases from J, with 15 bases in between. Germline V gives CDR1 SGHRS, CDR2 YFSETQ. The CDR3 loop is CASSLNGVTGTDTQYF. CDR3 in DNA: TGCGCCAGCAGCTTGAATGGGGTCACTGGTACAGATACGCAGTATTTT.

The gene calls are TRBV9 and TRBJ2-5, with 8 bases that match TRBD2. V shed 4 bases, J shed 5 bases, and the junction held 10 bases outside the gene matches. The CDR3 consists of 15 residues. Germline CDR1 SGDLS, CDR2 YYNGEE. CDR3 DNA: TGTGCCAGCAGCAGAGCCGGGACTAGGTCGGAGACCCAGTACTTC. Its protein product is CASSRAGTRSETQYF.

V gene TRBV4-2 combines with J gene TRBJ2-1, with 14 nucleotides matching TRBD2. Germline CDR1 is LGHNA and CDR2 is YNFKEQ. The junction had 8 bases not matched to a gene; V was cut back by 3 bases and J by 7 bases. The CDR3 loop spans 17 amino acids. CDR3 in amino acids: CASSQASGTSGSNEQFF. The CDR3 coding sequence is TGTGCCAGCAGCCAGGCCTCCGGGACTAGCGGGAGTAATGAGCAGTTCTTC.

The chain carries TRBV7-2 and TRBJ2-3; D gene unclear. V shed 3 bases and J shed 4 bases, with 11 bases lying between them. This CDR3 comprises 14 residues. Germline CDR1 is SGHTA and CDR2 is FQGNSA. DNA for the CDR3: TGTGCCAGCAGCTTTGACCGAATCGCAGATACGCAGTATTTT. It translates to CASSFDRIADTQYF.

This clonotype was counted only a few times. The V gene is TRBV14, the J gene TRBJ1-2, with no clear D. The CDR3 covers 13 residues. Trimming took 1 base from V and 5 from J, leaving 8 bases between them. Looked up from germline, CDR1 is SGHDN and CDR2 is FVKESK. DNA of the CDR3: TGTGCCAGCAGCCAAGCTCGAGGATATGGCTACACCTTC. The encoded protein is CASSQARGYGYTF.

J is TRBJ2-5 and V is TRBV15; 16 bases agree with TRBD2. CDR1 is LNHNV, CDR2 YYDKDF, per germline (reference sequence). Trimming cost V 2 bases and J 7 bases; bases outside gene matches: 4. This CDR3 spans 16 amino acids. CDR3 DNA sequence: TGTGCCACCAGCAGATCGGGGACTAGCGGGAGGGGGACCCAGTACTTC. Translating gives CATSRSGTSGRGTQYF.

The genes are TRBV9 and TRBJ2-6, with TRBD1 as a possible D gene (5 bases). The CDR3 is 19 residues long. Trimming pared 4 bases from V and 0 bases from J, leaving 20 bases between. Germline CDR1 reads SGDLS; CDR2 reads YYNGEE. CDR3 sequence: CASSSPGAGHRSGANVLTF. Here the CDR3 DNA reads TGTGCCAGCAGCTCACCTGGGGCAGGACATCGCTCTGGGGCCAACGTCCTGACTTTC.

This clonotype was detected only a few times. The chain has TRBV29-1 and TRBJ2-7; D is perhaps TRBD2 (6 bases). The CDR3 is 12 residues long. In germline, CDR1 is SQVTM, CDR2 ANQGSEA. The CDR3 nucleotides are TGCCATGGAGGGCCGCCCATCTACGAGCAGTACTTC. It specifies CHGGPPIYEQYF.

This chain uses TRBV10-3 with TRBJ2-1; D gene unclear. CDR3 length equals 12 residues. The germline V gene has CDR1 ENHRY and CDR2 SYGVKD. V dropped 7 bases and J dropped 6 bases, with 10 bases sitting between them. CDR3 DNA sequence: TGTGCCATCAACCCCTCAGGCAATGAGCAGTTCTTC. The encoded protein is CAINPSGNEQFF.

The chain uses TRBV28 and TRBJ1-2; TRBD1 might be the D (5 bases). CDR3 length: 13 residues. In germline, CDR1 is MDHEN, CDR2 SYDVKM. Trimming removed 5 bases from V and 8 bases from J, with 15 bases in between. The CDR3, as DNA: TGTGCCAGCAGTGTAATGCAGGGTAGAGGCTACACCTTC. Translation: CASSVMQGRGYTF.

The chain combines TRBV28 with TRBJ2-7; TRBD1 aligns across 8 bases. This CDR3 spans 15 amino acids. With 2 bases clipped from V and 5 bases from J, the junction kept 8 bases outside the gene matches. The germline V gene encodes CDR1 MDHEN and CDR2 SYDVKM. The CDR3 region is CASSLMGQVTDEQYF. The CDR3 region has the DNA TGTGCCAGCAGTTTAATGGGACAGGTTACCGACGAGCAGTACTTC.

The chain couples TRBV12-3 or TRBV12-4 to TRBJ2-1, with 9 bases identical to TRBD1. Trimming cost V 3 bases and J 6 bases; bases outside gene matches: 3. The CDR3 sequence is 14 residues long. CDR3 sequence (DNA): TGTGCCAGCAGTTTTGGACAGGGGAGCAATGAGCAGTTCTTC. As protein: CASSFGQGSNEQFF.

This chain uses TRBV2 with TRBJ2-2, with D perhaps being TRBD1 or TRBD2 (5 bases each). This CDR3 contains 14 residues. Germline V gene lookup returns CDR1 SNHLY and CDR2 FYNNEI. The V and J ends lost 4 bases and 3 bases respectively, with 9 bases between them. The CDR3 nucleotides are TGTGCCAGCAGTGTTCAGGGACACACCGGGGAGCTGTTTTTT. Translated: CASSVQGHTGELFF.

This chain's CDR3 is CASSRVSHEGSGETQYF. DNA of the CDR3: TGTGCCAGCAGCAGGGTTTCACATGAAGGGTCTGGGGAGACCCAGTACTTC. The chain carries TRBV5-6 and TRBJ2-5; D unresolved. There are 17 residues in the CDR3. The germline V and J ends were trimmed by 4 bases and 5 bases, with 24 bases remaining between them. CDR1 and CDR2 (germline): SGHDT, YYEEEE.

The chain uses TRBV7-2 and TRBJ2-7; unclear D gene. Germline V gene sequence: CDR1 SGHTA, CDR2 FQGNSA. The ends were cut back, 0 bases at V and 3 bases at J, with 6 bases in the middle. This CDR3 contains 13 residues. CDR3 in DNA: TGTGCCAGCAGCTTAGCTAGAGACTACGAGCAGTACTTC. Translation: CASSLARDYEQYF.

The CDR3 protein is CASSFGRLVTYEQYF. The DNA of the CDR3 is TGTGCCAGCAGTTTTGGGCGGCTCGTGACCTACGAGCAGTACTTC. V and J are TRBV28 and TRBJ2-7; D remains ambiguous. CDR3 size: 15 residues. Germline V CDR1 and CDR2: MDHEN, SYDVKM. Trimming removed 3 bases at V and 2 bases at J, with 14 bases between.

The rearrangement uses TRBV20-1 and TRBJ1-5; tentatively, D is TRBD1 (5 bases). Per the germline V gene, CDR1 is DFQATT and CDR2 is SNEGSKA (reference sequence). CDR3 length: 14 amino acids. The V and J ends lost 6 bases and 0 bases respectively, with 12 bases between them. The CDR3 DNA is TGCAGTGCACAGGACGGCCTTAGCAATCAGCCCCAGCATTTT. Translating it yields CSAQDGLSNQPQHF.

This clonotype came up many times. V usage is TRBV25-1 and J usage is TRBJ2-3; TRBD2 is a possible D gene (6 bases). The CDR3 is 15 amino acids. Deletions cut 0 bases from V and 6 bases from J, with 13 bases between. In germline, CDR1 is MGHDK, CDR2 SYGVNS. The DNA for the CDR3 is TGTGCCAGCAGTGAATACCCTCTAGCGAAGGATACGCAGTATTTT. Protein: CASSEYPLAKDTQYF.

This chain uses TRBV5-5 with TRBJ2-1, with 9 positions matching TRBD1. After removal of 1 base from V and 6 bases from J, the junction contained 2 bases not matched to a gene. Germline V gene sequence: CDR1 SGHKS, CDR2 YYEKEE (reference sequence). This CDR3 region has 14 residues. CDR3 bases: TGTGCCAGCAGCTTGTGGACAGGGGCCAATGAGCAGTTCTTC. Encoded protein: CASSLWTGANEQFF.

In this sample, this clonotype turned up a few times. V is TRBV27 and J is TRBJ2-1; D may correspond to TRBD1 or TRBD2 (5 bases each). The CDR3 has 14 amino acids. Trimming cost V 8 bases and J 4 bases, with 15 bases left between them. Germline loops: CDR1 MNHEY, CDR2 SMNVEV (reference sequence). The CDR3 spells CASARGGIYNEQFF. DNA for the CDR3: TGTGCCAGCGCCCGTGGGGGTATATACAATGAGCAGTTCTTC.

This sequence joins TRBV20-1 and TRBJ2-5; 8 nucleotides line up with TRBD1. The germline V gene encodes CDR1 DFQATT and CDR2 SNEGSKA (reference sequence). This CDR3 region has 14 residues. The V and J ends lost 0 bases and 5 bases, in that order; junction bases with no gene match: 5. The CDR3: CSARDRNRGETQYF. In DNA form, the CDR3 reads TGCAGTGCTAGAGATCGGAACAGGGGGGAGACCCAGTACTTC.

The chain joins TRBV10-3 to TRBJ2-1; 9 positions agree with TRBD2. Germline assignment: CDR1 ENHRY and CDR2 SYGVKD. The CDR3 runs to 16 residues. V lost 2 bases and J lost 7; bases outside the gene matches: 9. CDR3 amino acids: CAISEGRTSEENEQFF. The CDR3 DNA is TGTGCCATCAGTGAGGGTCGGACTAGCGAGGAAAATGAGCAGTTCTTC.

This chain joins TRBV12-3 or TRBV12-4 and TRBJ2-1; D might be TRBD1 (6 bases). Trimming pared 3 bases from V and 12 bases from J, leaving 12 bases between. This CDR3 has 12 amino acids. CDR3 in DNA: TGTGCCAGCAGTTTTGGACAGATCTTGCAGTTCTTC. Its protein product is CASSFGQILQFF.

V and J are TRBV20-1 and TRBJ1-5; D is perhaps TRBD1 (5 bases). CDR1 is DFQATT and CDR2 is SNEGSKA in the germline V gene (reference sequence). The CDR3 runs 15 residues. V dropped 3 bases and J dropped 1 base, with 13 bases sitting between them. The CDR3 bases are TGCAGTGCTAGTCCAGGCAGGGCGAGCAATCAGCCCCAGCATTTT. It is translated as CSASPGRASNQPQHF.